This is a list of T cell receptor beta chains from one sample in a study of blood T cell repertoires in COVID-19. Method: immunoSEQ multiplex PCR; TCRdb's copy keeps in-frame clones and lacks some. Here the sample spans roughly 78,000 clones, roughly 86% being singletons. Sequencing used peripheral blood. Source of these receptors: a woman aged 60-70 years with acute or convalescent COVID-19. CDR3s include the opening cysteine and the closing phenylalanine or tryptophan. A D gene is named only where the DNA matches it firmly. Rows give clone size only sometimes, using once, few, many, or a class for an expanded clone.

clone_size	d_call	v_call	j_call	cdr3_aa	cdr3_nt
-	-	TRBV19	TRBJ1-4	CASSRDTTTTNEKLFF	TGTGCCAGTAGTAGGGACACCACAACAACTAATGAAAAACTGTTTTTT
-	-	TRBV27	TRBJ1-6	CASSWDRQHNSPLHF	TGTGCCAGCAGTTGGGATCGACAGCATAATTCACCCCTCCACTTT
-	TRBD1	TRBV10-3	TRBJ2-7	CAISEPGQGYEQYF	TGTGCCATCAGTGAACCGGGACAGGGTTACGAGCAGTACTTC
-	TRBD2	TRBV9	TRBJ2-7	CASSPLSGVGEQYF	TGTGCCAGCAGCCCCCTAAGCGGGGTGGGCGAGCAGTACTTC
-	-	TRBV7-9	TRBJ2-1	CASSRRGGQEINEQFF	TGTGCCAGCAGCAGGAGGGGGGGACAGGAGATCAATGAGCAGTTCTTC
-	TRBD1	TRBV18	TRBJ1-2	CASSPTLGQEVHYGYTF	TGTGCCAGCTCACCAACCCTTGGACAGGAAGTGCACTATGGCTACACCTTC
-	TRBD1	TRBV28	TRBJ1-2	CASSFDQGVPYGYTF	TGTGCCAGCAGTTTCGATCAGGGGGTTCCCTATGGCTACACCTTC
-	TRBD1	TRBV28	TRBJ1-3	CASVAPTGASGNTIYF	TGTGCCAGCGTGGCCCCTACAGGGGCGTCTGGAAACACCATATATTTT
-	-	TRBV6-5	TRBJ1-6	CATQVAGGNSPLHF	TGTGCCACCCAGGTGGCCGGCGGGAATTCACCCCTCCACTTT
-	TRBD2	TRBV3-1/TRBV3-2	TRBJ2-7	CASSQGWTSGSSYEQYF	TGTGCCAGCAGCCAAGGTTGGACTAGCGGAAGCTCCTACGAGCAGTACTTC
-	-	TRBV19	TRBJ1-5	CASNGRGNQPQHF	TGTGCCAGTAACGGCAGGGGAAATCAGCCCCAGCATTTT
few	TRBD1	TRBV5-1	TRBJ1-4	CASSLGQGESEKLFF	TGCGCCAGCAGCTTGGGACAGGGCGAGTCTGAAAAACTGTTTTTT
-	TRBD1	TRBV5-1	TRBJ1-5	CASSPGQGHQPQHF	TGCGCCAGCAGCCCGGGACAGGGTCATCAGCCCCAGCATTTT
-	TRBD1	TRBV19	TRBJ1-5	CASSIPRQGGYQPQHF	TGTGCCAGTAGTATCCCCCGACAGGGTGGATATCAGCCCCAGCATTTT
-	TRBD2	TRBV12-3/TRBV12-4	TRBJ2-5	CASSRTSQETQYF	TGTGCCAGCAGCCGGACTAGTCAAGAGACCCAGTACTTC
-	TRBD1	TRBV6-5	TRBJ2-1	CASSYSSGGEGNEQFF	TGTGCCAGCAGTTACTCTTCAGGGGGCGAGGGGAATGAGCAGTTCTTC
-	TRBD2	TRBV11-2	TRBJ2-5	CASSHVAGGHGETQYF	TGTGCCAGCAGCCATGTAGCGGGGGGGCATGGAGAGACCCAGTACTTC
-	-	TRBV5-1	TRBJ1-2	CASSLDGVGYTF	TGCGCCAGCAGCTTGGACGGGGTCGGCTACACCTTC
-	-	TRBV7-9	TRBJ1-2	CASSLARQLGYGYTF	TGTGCCAGCAGCTTAGCCCGACAGCTTGGCTATGGCTACACCTTC
few	-	TRBV27	TRBJ2-2	CASSSTYRDSYTGELFF	TGTGCCAGCAGTTCCACCTACCGGGACTCTTACACCGGGGAGCTGTTTTTT